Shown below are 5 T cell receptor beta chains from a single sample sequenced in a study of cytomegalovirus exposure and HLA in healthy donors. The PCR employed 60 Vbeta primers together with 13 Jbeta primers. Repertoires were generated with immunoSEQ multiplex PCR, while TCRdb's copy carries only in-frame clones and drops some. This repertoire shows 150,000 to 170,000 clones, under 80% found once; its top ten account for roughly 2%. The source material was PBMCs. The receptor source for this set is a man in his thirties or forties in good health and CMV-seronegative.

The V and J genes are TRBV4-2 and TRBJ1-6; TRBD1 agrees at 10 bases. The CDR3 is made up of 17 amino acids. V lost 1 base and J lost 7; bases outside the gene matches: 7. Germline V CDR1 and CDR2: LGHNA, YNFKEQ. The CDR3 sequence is CASSQVSGQGTNSPLHF. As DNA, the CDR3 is TGTGCCAGCAGCCAAGTTTCGGGACAGGGGACGAATTCACCCCTCCACTTT.

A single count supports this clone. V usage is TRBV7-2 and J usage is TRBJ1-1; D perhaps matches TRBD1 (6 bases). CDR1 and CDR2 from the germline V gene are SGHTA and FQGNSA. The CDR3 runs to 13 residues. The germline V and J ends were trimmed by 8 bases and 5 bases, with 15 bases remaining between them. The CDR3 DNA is TGTGCCAGCGGGACAATCCTAGGGACTGAAGCTTTCTTT. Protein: CASGTILGTEAFF.

The CDR3 DNA reads as TGTGCCAGCAGTTCACACCAGATTGGGCAGCAGTACTTC. It encodes CASSSHQIGQQYF. The rearrangement links TRBV27 to TRBJ2-7, with D uncertain. Trimming pared 4 bases from V and 8 bases from J, leaving 15 bases between. The length of the CDR3 is 13 residues. Germline assignment: CDR1 MNHEY and CDR2 SMNVEV (reference sequence).

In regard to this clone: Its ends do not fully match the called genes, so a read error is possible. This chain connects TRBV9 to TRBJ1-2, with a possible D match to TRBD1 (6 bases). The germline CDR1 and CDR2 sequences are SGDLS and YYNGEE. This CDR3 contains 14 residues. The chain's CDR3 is CANSVDQGSYGYTF. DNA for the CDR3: TGTGCCAACAGCGTAGATCAGGGGTCCTATGGCTACACCTTC.

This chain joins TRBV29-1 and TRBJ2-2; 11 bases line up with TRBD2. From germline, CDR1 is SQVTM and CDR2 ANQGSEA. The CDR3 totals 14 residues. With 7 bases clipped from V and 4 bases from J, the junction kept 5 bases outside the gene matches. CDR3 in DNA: TGCAGCGCTTCTAGCGGGGGGTTCACCGGGGAGCTGTTTTTT. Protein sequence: CSASSGGFTGELFF.